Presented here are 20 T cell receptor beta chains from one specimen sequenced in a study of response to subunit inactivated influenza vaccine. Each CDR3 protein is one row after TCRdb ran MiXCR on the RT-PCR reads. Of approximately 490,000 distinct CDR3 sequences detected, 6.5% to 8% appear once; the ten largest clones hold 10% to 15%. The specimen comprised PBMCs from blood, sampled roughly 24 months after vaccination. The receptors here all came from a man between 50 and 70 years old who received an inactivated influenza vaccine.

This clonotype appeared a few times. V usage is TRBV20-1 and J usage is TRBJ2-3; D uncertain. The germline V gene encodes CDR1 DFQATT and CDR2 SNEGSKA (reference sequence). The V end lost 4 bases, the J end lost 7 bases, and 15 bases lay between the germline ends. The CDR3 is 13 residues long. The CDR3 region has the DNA TGCAGTGCTAACTGGGAAGGATGGAATACGCAGTATTTT. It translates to CSANWEGWNTQYF.

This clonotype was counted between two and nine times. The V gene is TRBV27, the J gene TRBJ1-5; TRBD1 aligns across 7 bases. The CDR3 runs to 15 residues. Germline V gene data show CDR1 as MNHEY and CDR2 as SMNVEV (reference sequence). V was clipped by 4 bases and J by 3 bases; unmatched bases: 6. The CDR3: CASSSGDRVNQPQHF. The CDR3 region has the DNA TGTGCCAGCAGTTCTGGGGACAGAGTCAATCAGCCCCAGCATTTT.

The CDR3 here is CASSQDFGLAGGDEQFF. CDR3 DNA sequence: TGTGCCAGCAGCCAAGATTTTGGACTAGCGGGAGGCGATGAGCAGTTCTTC. The chain couples TRBV3-1 to TRBJ2-1, with TRBD2 matching 14 bases. Germline trimming cut 0 bases from V and 8 bases from J; bases unmatched to any gene: 6. The CDR3 sequence is 17 residues long. The germline V gene has CDR1 LGHDT and CDR2 YNNKEL (reference sequence).

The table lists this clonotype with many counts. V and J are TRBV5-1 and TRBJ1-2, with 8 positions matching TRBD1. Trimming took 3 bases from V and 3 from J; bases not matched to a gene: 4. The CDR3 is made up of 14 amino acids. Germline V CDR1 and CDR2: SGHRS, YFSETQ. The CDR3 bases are TGCGCCAGCAGCTCGGCAGGGGGCTACTATGGCTACACCTTC. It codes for CASSSAGGYYGYTF.

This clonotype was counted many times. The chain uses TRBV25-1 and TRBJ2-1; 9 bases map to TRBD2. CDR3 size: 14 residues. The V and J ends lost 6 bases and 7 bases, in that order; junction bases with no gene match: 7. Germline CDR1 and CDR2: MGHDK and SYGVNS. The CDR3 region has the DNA TGTGCCAGCAGGGAGGCGGGGGGGACGAATGAGCAGTTCTTC. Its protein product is CASREAGGTNEQFF.

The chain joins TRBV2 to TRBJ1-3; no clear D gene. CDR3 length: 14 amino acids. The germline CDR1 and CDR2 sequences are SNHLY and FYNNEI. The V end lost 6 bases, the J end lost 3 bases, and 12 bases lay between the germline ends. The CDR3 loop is CASRDRTSGNTIYF. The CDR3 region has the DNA TGTGCCAGCAGAGACCGTACTAGTGGAAACACCATATATTTT.

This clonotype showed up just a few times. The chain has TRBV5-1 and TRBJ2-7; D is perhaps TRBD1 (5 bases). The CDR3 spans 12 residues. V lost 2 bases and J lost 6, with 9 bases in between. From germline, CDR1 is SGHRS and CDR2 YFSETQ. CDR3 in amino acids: CASSFAGLEQYF. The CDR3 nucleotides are TGCGCCAGCAGCTTCGCAGGGCTCGAGCAGTACTTC.

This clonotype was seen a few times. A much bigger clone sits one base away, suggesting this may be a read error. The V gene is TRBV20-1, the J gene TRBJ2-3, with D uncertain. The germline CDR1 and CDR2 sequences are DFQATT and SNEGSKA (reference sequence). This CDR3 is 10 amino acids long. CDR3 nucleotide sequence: TGCAGTGCTAGCAAAGATACGCAGTATTTT. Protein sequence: CSASKDTQYF.

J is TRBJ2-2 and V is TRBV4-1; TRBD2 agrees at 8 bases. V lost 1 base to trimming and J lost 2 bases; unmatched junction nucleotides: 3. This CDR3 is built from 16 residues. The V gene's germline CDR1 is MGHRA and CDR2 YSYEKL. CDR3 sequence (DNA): TGCGCCAGCAGCCAAGGCGGGGGGCTTAACACCGGGGAGCTGTTTTTT. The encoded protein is CASSQGGGLNTGELFF.

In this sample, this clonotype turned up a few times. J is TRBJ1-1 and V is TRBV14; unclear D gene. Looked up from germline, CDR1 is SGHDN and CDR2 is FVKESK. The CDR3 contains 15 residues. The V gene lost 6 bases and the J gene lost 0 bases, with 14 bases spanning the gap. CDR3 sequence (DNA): TGTGCCAGCAGGGCGGTTTCCGTTATGAACACTGAAGCTTTCTTT. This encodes CASRAVSVMNTEAFF.

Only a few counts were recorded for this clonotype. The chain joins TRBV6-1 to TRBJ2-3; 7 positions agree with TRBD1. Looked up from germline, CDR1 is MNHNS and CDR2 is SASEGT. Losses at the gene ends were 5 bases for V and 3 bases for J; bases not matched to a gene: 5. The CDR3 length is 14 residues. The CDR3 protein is CASSRGQTTDTQYF. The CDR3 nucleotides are TGTGCCAGCAGTAGGGGACAGACTACAGATACGCAGTATTTT.

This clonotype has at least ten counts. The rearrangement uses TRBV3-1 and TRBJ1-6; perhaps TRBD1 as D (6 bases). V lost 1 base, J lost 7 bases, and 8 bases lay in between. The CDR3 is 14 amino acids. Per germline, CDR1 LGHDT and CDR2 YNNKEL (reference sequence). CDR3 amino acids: CASSQADSNSPLHF. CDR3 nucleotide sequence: TGTGCCAGCAGCCAAGCGGACAGCAATTCACCCCTCCACTTT.

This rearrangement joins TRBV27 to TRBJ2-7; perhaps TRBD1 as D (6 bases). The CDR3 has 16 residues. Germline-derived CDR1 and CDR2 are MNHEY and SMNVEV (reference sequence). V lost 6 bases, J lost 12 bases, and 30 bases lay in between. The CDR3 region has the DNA TGTGCCAGCAGGATGACTCAAACACTTAACAGGGCGCGGGCGTACTTC. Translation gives CASRMTQTLNRARAYF.

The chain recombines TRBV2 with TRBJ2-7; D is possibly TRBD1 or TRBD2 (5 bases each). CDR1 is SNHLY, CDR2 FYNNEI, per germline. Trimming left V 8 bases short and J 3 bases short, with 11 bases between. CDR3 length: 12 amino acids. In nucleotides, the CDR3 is TGTGCCAGCGGGGACCTATACTACGAGCAGTACTTC. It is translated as CASGDLYYEQYF.

This CDR3 reads CASSLGPSDREAFF. CDR3 in DNA: TGTGCCAGCAGCTTAGGTCCTAGCGACAGGGAAGCTTTCTTT. The V call is TRBV7-8, the J call TRBJ1-1; D is possibly TRBD1 (6 bases). V gave up 1 base and J gave up 8 bases, with 14 bases separating them. This CDR3 comprises 14 residues. Germline V gene data show CDR1 as SGHVS and CDR2 as FQNEAQ.

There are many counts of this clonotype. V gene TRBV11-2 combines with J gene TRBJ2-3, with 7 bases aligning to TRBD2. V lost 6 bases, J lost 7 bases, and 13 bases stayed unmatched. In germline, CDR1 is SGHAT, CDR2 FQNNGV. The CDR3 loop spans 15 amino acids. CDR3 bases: TGTGCCAGCAGATCGTTAGCGGGTCTAGGTAATACGCAGTATTTT. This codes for CASRSLAGLGNTQYF. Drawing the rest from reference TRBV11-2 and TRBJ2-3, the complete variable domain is EAGVAQSPRYKIIEKRQSVAFWCNPISGHATLYWYQQILGQGPKLLIQFQNNGVVDDSQLPKDRFSAERLKGVDSTLKIQPAKLEDSAVYLCASRSLAGLGNTQYFGPGTRLTVL.

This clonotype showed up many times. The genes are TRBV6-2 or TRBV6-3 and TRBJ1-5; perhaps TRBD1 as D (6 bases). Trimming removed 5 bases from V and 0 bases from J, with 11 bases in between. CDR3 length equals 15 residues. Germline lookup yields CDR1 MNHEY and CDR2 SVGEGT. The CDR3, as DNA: TGTGCCAGCAGTCCACAGGGAATTAGCAATCAGCCCCAGCATTTT. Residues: CASSPQGISNQPQHF.

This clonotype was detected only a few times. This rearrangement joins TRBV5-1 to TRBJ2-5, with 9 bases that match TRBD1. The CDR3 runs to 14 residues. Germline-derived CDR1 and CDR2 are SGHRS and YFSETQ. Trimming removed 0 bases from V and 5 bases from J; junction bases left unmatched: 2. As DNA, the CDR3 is TGCGCCAGCAGCTTGGTTGGACAGGGGGAGACCCAGTACTTC. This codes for CASSLVGQGETQYF.

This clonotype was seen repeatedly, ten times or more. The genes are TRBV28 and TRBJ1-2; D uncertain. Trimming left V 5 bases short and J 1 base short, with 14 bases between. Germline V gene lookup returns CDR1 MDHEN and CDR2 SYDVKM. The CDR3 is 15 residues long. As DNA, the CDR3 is TGTGCCAGCAGTGACCCCGGACGGATTAACTATGGCTACACCTTC. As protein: CASSDPGRINYGYTF.

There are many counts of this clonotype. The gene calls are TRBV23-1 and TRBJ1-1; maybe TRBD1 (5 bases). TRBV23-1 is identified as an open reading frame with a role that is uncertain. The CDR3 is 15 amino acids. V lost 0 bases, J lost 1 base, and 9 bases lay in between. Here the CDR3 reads CASSQSEGPNTEAFF. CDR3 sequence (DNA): TGCGCCAGCAGTCAATCTGAGGGACCGAACACTGAAGCTTTCTTT.